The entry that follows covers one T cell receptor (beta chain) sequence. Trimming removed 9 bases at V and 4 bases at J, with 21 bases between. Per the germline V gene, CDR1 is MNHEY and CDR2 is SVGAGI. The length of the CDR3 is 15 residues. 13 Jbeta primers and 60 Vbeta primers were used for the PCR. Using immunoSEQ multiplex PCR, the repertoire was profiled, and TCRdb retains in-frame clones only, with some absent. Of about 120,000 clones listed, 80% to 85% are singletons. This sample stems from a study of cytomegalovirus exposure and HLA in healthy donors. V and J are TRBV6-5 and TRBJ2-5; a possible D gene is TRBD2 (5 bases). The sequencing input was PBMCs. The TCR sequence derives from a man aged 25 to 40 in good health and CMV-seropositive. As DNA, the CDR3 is TGTGCCAGTCGGATAGGACTTAACAGAGGAGAGACCCAGTACTTC. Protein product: CASRIGLNRGETQYF.